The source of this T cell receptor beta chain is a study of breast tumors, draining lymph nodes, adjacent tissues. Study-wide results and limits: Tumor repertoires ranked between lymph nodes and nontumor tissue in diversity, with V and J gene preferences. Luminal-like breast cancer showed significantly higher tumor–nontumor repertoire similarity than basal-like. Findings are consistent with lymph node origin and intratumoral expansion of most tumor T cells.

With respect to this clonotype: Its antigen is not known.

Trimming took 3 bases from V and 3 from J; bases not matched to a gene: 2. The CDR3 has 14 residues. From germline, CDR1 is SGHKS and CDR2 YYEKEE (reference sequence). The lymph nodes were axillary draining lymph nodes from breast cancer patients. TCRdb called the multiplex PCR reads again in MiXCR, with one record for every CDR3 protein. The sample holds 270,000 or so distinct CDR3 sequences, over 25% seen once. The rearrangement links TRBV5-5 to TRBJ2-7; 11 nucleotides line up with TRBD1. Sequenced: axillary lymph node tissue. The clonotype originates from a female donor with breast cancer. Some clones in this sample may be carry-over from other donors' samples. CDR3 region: CASSSDRGLYEQYF. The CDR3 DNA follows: TGTGCCAGCAGCTCGGACAGGGGGCTCTACGAGCAGTACTTC.